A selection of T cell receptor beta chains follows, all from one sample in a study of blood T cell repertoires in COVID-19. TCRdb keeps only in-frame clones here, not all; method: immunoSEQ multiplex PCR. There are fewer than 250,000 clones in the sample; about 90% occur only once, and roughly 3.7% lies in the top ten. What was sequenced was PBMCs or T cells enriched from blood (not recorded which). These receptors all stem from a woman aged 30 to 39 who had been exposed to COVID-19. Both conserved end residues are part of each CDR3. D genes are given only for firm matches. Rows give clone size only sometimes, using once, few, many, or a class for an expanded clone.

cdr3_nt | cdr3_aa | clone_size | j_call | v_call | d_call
TGTGCCATCAGTGAGTCGAGCGGGCCCTACGAGCAGTACTTC | CAISESSGPYEQYF | NA | TRBJ2-7 | TRBV10-3 | NA
TGTGCCAGCAGTTCCCTCAGGGACTCTGATGATACGGAGACCCAGTACTTC | CASSSLRDSDDTETQYF | NA | TRBJ2-5 | TRBV28 | NA
TGTGCCAGTAGTTCCCGCCTCGGACAGGTCACATCCCGGGACTATGGCTACACCTTC | CASSSRLGQVTSRDYGYTF | NA | TRBJ1-2 | TRBV19 | TRBD1
TGTGCCAGCAGCTCACCCCCGGGACTCAACACCGGGGAGCTGTTTTTT | CASSSPPGLNTGELFF | NA | TRBJ2-2 | TRBV7-6 | NA
TGTGCCAGCAGCTCCCCACTGGCGGGACAAGAGACCCAGTACTTC | CASSSPLAGQETQYF | NA | TRBJ2-5 | TRBV5-4 | NA
TGCAGCGTGGGACAGGAGGCGGGAAACACCATATATTTT | CSVGQEAGNTIYF | NA | TRBJ1-3 | TRBV29-1 | TRBD1
TGTGCCAGCAGCTTAACTAGCGGAGGGGTCCACTACGAGCAGTACTTC | CASSLTSGGVHYEQYF | NA | TRBJ2-7 | TRBV7-3 | NA
TGTGCCAGCAGTGAACAGGGGGCGGGAAGCAATCAGCCCCAGCATTTT | CASSEQGAGSNQPQHF | NA | TRBJ1-5 | TRBV25-1 | TRBD1
TGTGCCAGCAGTTTAGGGCAGGGAAAGCATTTT | CASSLGQGKHF | NA | TRBJ1-5 | TRBV12-3/TRBV12-4 | NA
TGTGCCATCAGTGAGTCGGAAAGGGGTGTGCAGTACTTC | CAISESERGVQYF | NA | TRBJ2-7 | TRBV10-3 | NA
TGTGCCAGTAGTCCGATGACAGGGCGGGAAAAACTGTTTTTT | CASSPMTGREKLFF | NA | TRBJ1-4 | TRBV19 | TRBD1
TGCGCCAGCAGCCAAGCGGGGGGACTGGGCCAGCCCCAGCATTTT | CASSQAGGLGQPQHF | few | TRBJ1-5 | TRBV4-1 | NA